These 26 T cell receptor beta chains share one sample of origin, sequenced in a study of tumor-infiltrating lymphocytes in glioblastoma multiforme. Three nested ARM-PCR rounds with V-beta and C-beta primers built TCRB libraries. TCRdb called the multiplex PCR reads again in MiXCR, with one record for every CDR3 protein. In the table there are approximately 20,000 distinct CDR3 sequences, under 80% of which are singletons. The sample taken for sequencing was peripheral blood. These receptor sequences come from a male donor with glioblastoma.

Worth noting for this clonotype: One end of the junction is discordant with germline, which a read error may explain. J is TRBJ2-7 and V is TRBV11-2; D is perhaps TRBD1 (6 bases). Germline CDR1 SGHAT, CDR2 FQNNGV. The CDR3 has 15 residues. CDR3 DNA: TGTGCCTGCAGCCAGTTAACGGGACACTCTTACGAGCAGTACTTC. This translates into CACSQLTGHSYEQYF.

CDR3 in DNA: TGCAGCGCTGGAGATCTCCGGGGGGCTTCGGGAAACACCATATATTTT. This translates into CSAGDLRGASGNTIYF. The V gene is TRBV20-1, the J gene TRBJ1-3; TRBD1 might be the D (6 bases). The CDR3 is 16 amino acids. Germline V CDR1 and CDR2: DFQATT, SNEGSKA (reference sequence).

The chain joins TRBV5-1 to TRBJ2-3; D possibly corresponds to TRBD2 (5 bases). Germline-derived CDR1 and CDR2 are SGHRS and YFSETQ. The CDR3 runs to 15 residues. Trimming removed 0 bases from V and 1 base from J, with 9 bases in between. The DNA of the CDR3 is TGCGCCAGCAGCTTGGAGACTACCGGCACAGATACGCAGTATTTT. This encodes CASSLETTGTDTQYF.

The V gene is TRBV11-2, the J gene TRBJ1-6; tentatively, D is TRBD1 (6 bases). Germline V CDR1 and CDR2: SGHAT, FQNNGV. Trimming took 8 bases from V and 8 from J, leaving 19 bases between them. The CDR3 is 15 amino acids. The CDR3 nucleotides read TGTGCCAGCGGCCCCCTCCCCAGGGGCGATTCACCCCTCCACTTT. Its translation: CASGPLPRGDSPLHF.

This clonotype was seen only once. As the CDR3 is not closed by the conserved phenylalanine or tryptophan, this likely results from a read error. V is TRBV11-3 and J is TRBJ1-1; D unresolved. In germline, CDR1 is SGHNT, CDR2 YENEEA. CDR3 length equals 13 residues. Trimming took off 4 bases at V and 1 base at J, with 7 bases between the two ends. The CDR3 region has the DNA TGTGCCAGCAGCTCTACAGAGAACACTGAAGCTTTCATT. It specifies CASSSTENTEAFI.

This clonotype was picked up many times. The chain is built from TRBV6-1 and TRBJ2-4; D is uncertain. Trimming pared 1 base from V and 9 bases from J, leaving 7 bases between. The germline CDR1 and CDR2 sequences are MNHNS and SASEGT. The CDR3 extends over 12 amino acids. CDR3 nucleotides: TGTGCCAGCAGTGAAGATCAGGCCATTCAGTACTTC. Amino acids: CASSEDQAIQYF.

As concerns this clonotype: One end of the junction does not line up with germline, which may come from a read error. The V gene is TRBV11-2, the J gene TRBJ2-7; D may be TRBD2 (5 bases). Germline assignment: CDR1 SGHAT and CDR2 FQNNGV. The CDR3 runs to 13 residues. The CDR3 nucleotides are TGCGCCAGCAGCCCGACGGACTGGGGAGAGCAGTACTTC. It translates to CASSPTDWGEQYF.

Comments on this clonotype: No DNA is shown, since the ends of the CDR3 on it are uncertain; the CDR3 is the one TCRdb lists. CDR3 amino acids: CASSTSSSDTQYF. V and J are TRBV11-2 and TRBJ2-3. From its first to its last residue, the CDR3 has 13 amino acids. Germline CDR1 SGHAT, CDR2 FQNNGV.

The J gene is TRBJ2-7, the V gene TRBV11-2, with D unclear. The CDR3 is 15 amino acids. In germline, CDR1 is SGHAT, CDR2 FQNNGV. Trimming removed 0 bases from V and 4 bases from J, with 13 bases in between. Written as DNA, the CDR3 is TGTGCCAGCAGCTTAGAGGATTGCAGGTCGTACGAGCAGTACTTC. Encoded protein: CASSLEDCRSYEQYF.

The V call is TRBV5-5, the J call TRBJ2-2; D ambiguous. CDR1 is SGHKS, CDR2 YYEKEE, per germline (reference sequence). The CDR3 is 13 amino acids. V shed 1 base and J shed 1 base, with 2 bases lying between them. This chain's CDR3 is CASSLLNTGELFF. The CDR3 coding sequence is TGTGCCAGCAGCTTGCTGAACACCGGGGAGCTGTTTTTT.

The chain links TRBV4-1 to TRBJ1-1; 7 nucleotides agree with TRBD1. CDR1 and CDR2 (germline): MGHRA, YSYEKL. The CDR3 totals 15 residues. V was pared by 7 bases and J by 4 bases, with 12 bases of the junction left unmatched. The CDR3 DNA sequence: TGCGCCAGCAACACAGGACAGGTGGAGGGCACTGAAGCTTTCTTT. Translating it yields CASNTGQVEGTEAFF.

As to this clonotype: A read error is likely, as this CDR3 ends without the conserved phenylalanine or tryptophan. The DNA is omitted, as the CDR3 cannot be located on it reliably, and the CDR3 follows TCRdb's listing. The chain links TRBV11-2 to TRBJ2-2. Looked up from germline, CDR1 is SGHAT and CDR2 is FQNNGV. The CDR3 is 14 residues long, counting both termini. The CDR3 region is CASSLQIITGEPFL.

Only one count was recorded for this clonotype. V gene TRBV5-1 combines with J gene TRBJ1-4, with D uncertain. With 3 bases removed from V and 9 bases from J, the gap between germline ends came to 9 bases. The CDR3 runs 12 residues. The germline gives CDR1 SGHRS, CDR2 YFSETQ. In nucleotides, the CDR3 is TGCGCCAGCAGCTGGAACGGACAAAAACTGTTTTTT. It codes for CASSWNGQKLFF.

There are a few counts of this clonotype. The chain carries TRBV6-6 and TRBJ2-3; D uncertain. Trimming left V 2 bases short and J 6 bases short, with 9 bases between. The CDR3 runs to 13 residues. Looked up from germline, CDR1 is MNHNY and CDR2 is SVGAGI (reference sequence). The CDR3 spells CASSYPPSDTQYF. The DNA for the CDR3 is TGTGCCAGCAGTTACCCGCCTTCGGATACGCAGTATTTT.

As for this clonotype: This may come from a read error, since a much larger clone is one base off. V and J are TRBV28 and TRBJ2-5; weak D call: TRBD2 (6 bases). Germline assignment: CDR1 MDHEN and CDR2 SYDVKM. Trimming cost V 9 bases and J 5 bases, with 16 bases left between them. The CDR3 sequence is 13 residues long. The CDR3 DNA reads as TGTGCCAGTGGACGGGGGAGTCTGGAGACCCAGTACTTC. Its translation: CASGRGSLETQYF.

The gene calls are TRBV29-1 and TRBJ2-1; 8 bases agree with TRBD2. V lost 6 bases to trimming and J lost 7 bases; unmatched junction nucleotides: 11. This CDR3 is 14 amino acids long. Looked up from germline, CDR1 is SQVTM and CDR2 is ANQGSEA. The CDR3 region is CSVGRLIAGNEQFF. The CDR3 bases are TGCAGCGTAGGAAGATTAATAGCGGGAAATGAGCAGTTCTTC.

The chain links TRBV20-1 to TRBJ2-7, with a tentative D call TRBD1 (5 bases). The CDR3 is made up of 14 amino acids. Germline-derived CDR1 and CDR2 are DFQATT and SNEGSKA (reference sequence). CDR3 sequence reads: CSLRPGMDTGEQYF. CDR3 coding DNA: TGCAGCCTGCGCCCTGGGATGGATACAGGCGAGCAGTACTTC.

This clonotype was counted a single time. Possible read error: a much larger clone is one base away. The chain carries TRBV14 and TRBJ2-2; D remains unclear. V was clipped by 4 bases and J by 4 bases, with 19 bases between them. Looked up from germline, CDR1 is SGHDN and CDR2 is FVKESK. This CDR3 spans 17 amino acids. The CDR3, as DNA: TGTGCCAGCAGCCTCGCCCCGGCGGTGTACCCCACCGGGGAGCTGTTTTTT. It encodes CASSLAPAVYPTGELFF. Looking up the rest from reference TRBV14 and TRBJ2-2 gives the full variable domain: EAGVTQFPSHSVIEKGQTVTLRCDPISGHDNLYWYRRVMGKEIKFLLHFVKESKQDESGMPNNRFLAERTGGTYSTLKVQPAELEDSGVYFCASSLAPAVYPTGELFFGEGSRLTVL.

CDR3 DNA: TGTGCCAGCAGCCCGGGACAGGGGGCACCCCTCGAGCAGTACTTC. It specifies CASSPGQGAPLEQYF. The chain combines TRBV5-4 with TRBJ2-7, with 12 bases fitting TRBD1. J lost 6 bases, V lost 4 bases, and 8 bases had no gene match. CDR1 is SGHNT, CDR2 YYREEE, per germline (reference sequence). The CDR3 runs to 15 residues.

This clonotype was counted between two and nine times. The genes are TRBV30 and TRBJ1-1; D gene ambiguous. Germline V gene sequence: CDR1 GTSNPN, CDR2 SVGIG (reference sequence). Trimming removed 2 bases from V and 5 bases from J, with 6 bases in between. CDR3 length equals 11 residues. CDR3 DNA sequence: TGTGCCTGGAGTTGGGAAACTGAAGCTTTCTTT. Translation gives CAWSWETEAFF.

This clonotype showed up many times. The chain is built from TRBV5-1 and TRBJ2-5; D possibly corresponds to TRBD2 (6 bases). There are 15 residues in the CDR3. V was clipped by 0 bases and J by 5 bases, with 14 bases between them. Germline V lookup: CDR1 SGHRS, CDR2 YFSETQ. The CDR3 nucleotides read TGCGCCAGCAGCTTGGCACTAGCCCCAGGCGAGACCCAGTACTTC. It yields the protein CASSLALAPGETQYF.

CDR3 bases: TGTGCCAGCAGCCAAGGACAAGGTAACGACTTCGGAGCTTTCTTT. It yields the protein CASSQGQGNDFGAFF. The chain couples TRBV4-2 to TRBJ1-1, with no clear D. Germline V gene data show CDR1 as LGHNA and CDR2 as YNFKEQ. The CDR3 consists of 15 residues. Between the trimmed V and J ends, which lost 1 base and 10 bases, there was a span of 19 bases.

Comments on this clonotype: Since the CDR3 does not end with the conserved phenylalanine or tryptophan, this likely comes from a read error. It is unclear where the CDR3 begins or ends on the DNA, so no DNA is shown, and the CDR3 is as TCRdb lists it. This rearrangement joins TRBV11-2 to TRBJ2-1. The germline V gene encodes CDR1 SGHAT and CDR2 FQNNGV. The CDR3 is 14 amino acids in total, end residues counted. The CDR3 protein is CASSLGVVFNERFS.

This clonotype was seen repeatedly, ten times or more. The V gene is TRBV29-1, the J gene TRBJ2-4; 10 nucleotides line up with TRBD1. Germline lookup yields CDR1 SQVTM and CDR2 ANQGSEA. The V and J ends lost 7 bases and 6 bases, in that order; junction bases with no gene match: 9. The CDR3 consists of 14 residues. The CDR3 region has the DNA TGCAGCGCTGCGACAGGGGGCAATGCAAACATTCAGTACTTC. Translating it yields CSAATGGNANIQYF.

The rearrangement joins TRBV28 to TRBJ2-3; the D call may be TRBD1 or TRBD2 (6 bases each). V was cut by 2 bases and J by 3 bases, with 12 bases left in between. The CDR3 contains 15 residues. The germline V gene has CDR1 MDHEN and CDR2 SYDVKM. CDR3 sequence reads: CASSLPGALTDTQYF. The CDR3 nucleotides read TGTGCCAGCAGTTTACCGGGGGCGTTGACAGATACGCAGTATTTT.

This clonotype was counted many times. The V gene is TRBV29-1, the J gene TRBJ2-2; D may match TRBD1 or TRBD2 (5 bases each). The V end was cut by 3 bases, the J end by 1 base, with 12 bases between. Germline CDR1 and CDR2: SQVTM and ANQGSEA. The CDR3 consists of 15 residues. In nucleotides, the CDR3 is TGCAGCGTTGATAGCGACAGACTGAACACCGGGGAGCTGTTTTTT. Translation gives CSVDSDRLNTGELFF.